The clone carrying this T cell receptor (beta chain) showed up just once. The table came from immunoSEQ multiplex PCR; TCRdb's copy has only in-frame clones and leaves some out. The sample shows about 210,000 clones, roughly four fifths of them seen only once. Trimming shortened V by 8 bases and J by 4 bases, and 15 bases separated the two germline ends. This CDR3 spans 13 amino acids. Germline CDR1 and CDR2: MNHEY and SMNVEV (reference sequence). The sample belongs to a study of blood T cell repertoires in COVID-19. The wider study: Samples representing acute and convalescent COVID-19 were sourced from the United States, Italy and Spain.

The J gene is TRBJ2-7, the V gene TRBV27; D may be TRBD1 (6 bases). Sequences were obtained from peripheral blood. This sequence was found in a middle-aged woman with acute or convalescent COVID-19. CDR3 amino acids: CASGNGQPYEQYF. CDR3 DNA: TGTGCCAGCGGAAACGGACAGCCTTACGAGCAGTACTTC.